These T cell receptor beta chains were read from a single sample in a study of shared clonotypes between healthy human individuals. The table came from immunoSEQ multiplex PCR; TCRdb's copy has only in-frame clones and leaves some out. The data contain roughly 640,000 clones, 74% of them singletons. Specimen: memory CD4+ T cells sorted from blood. Receptors originate from a woman in her twenties or thirties in good health. Both conserved end residues are part of each CDR3. Fields, in order: CDR3 length, J gene, D gene, V gene, clone size, CDR3 protein, CDR3 DNA. A D gene is named only where the DNA matches it firmly. The size of a clone is reported for some rows only, either as once, few or many, or as a class for expanded clones.

CDR3 length: 12; J gene: TRBJ2-7; D gene: NA; V gene: TRBV7-9; clone size: NA; CDR3 protein: CASSLDPYEQYF; CDR3 DNA: TGTGCCAGCAGCTTAGATCCCTACGAGCAGTACTTC
CDR3 length: 14; J gene: TRBJ2-5; D gene: TRBD2; V gene: TRBV10-1; clone size: few; CDR3 protein: CASTSGGAGETQYF; CDR3 DNA: TGCGCCAGCACAAGCGGGGGCGCCGGAGAGACCCAGTACTTC
CDR3 length: 14; J gene: TRBJ2-5; D gene: TRBD2; V gene: TRBV2; clone size: NA; CDR3 protein: CASQRGAGDETQYF; CDR3 DNA: TGTGCCAGCCAAAGGGGAGCGGGAGACGAGACCCAGTACTTC
CDR3 length: 14; J gene: TRBJ1-2; D gene: NA; V gene: TRBV19; clone size: once; CDR3 protein: CASTALDLAPGYTF; CDR3 DNA: TGTGCCAGTACTGCTCTTGACCTCGCGCCTGGCTACACCTTC
CDR3 length: 17; J gene: TRBJ2-4; D gene: TRBD2; V gene: TRBV6-1; clone size: NA; CDR3 protein: CASSEGVLAGGSPGQYF; CDR3 DNA: TGTGCCAGCAGTGAAGGGGTACTAGCGGGGGGGTCCCCAGGGCAGTACTTC
CDR3 length: 14; J gene: TRBJ2-7; D gene: TRBD1; V gene: TRBV11-2; clone size: NA; CDR3 protein: CASSFTGATYEQYF; CDR3 DNA: TGTGCCAGCAGCTTCACAGGGGCTACCTACGAGCAGTACTTC
CDR3 length: 14; J gene: TRBJ1-1; D gene: NA; V gene: TRBV28; clone size: NA; CDR3 protein: CASREGSFNTEAFF; CDR3 DNA: TGTGCCAGCAGGGAGGGAAGTTTTAACACTGAAGCTTTCTTT
CDR3 length: 14; J gene: TRBJ1-3; D gene: TRBD1; V gene: TRBV6-5; clone size: NA; CDR3 protein: CASSRGQAENTIYF; CDR3 DNA: TGTGCCAGCAGCCGGGGACAGGCGGAAAACACCATATATTTT
CDR3 length: 16; J gene: TRBJ2-7; D gene: NA; V gene: TRBV10-1; clone size: few; CDR3 protein: CASSDLRDRPVHEQYF; CDR3 DNA: TGCGCCAGCAGTGATCTACGGGACCGACCTGTTCACGAGCAGTACTTC
CDR3 length: 16; J gene: TRBJ1-5; D gene: NA; V gene: TRBV28; clone size: few; CDR3 protein: CASSLETGFNNQPQHF; CDR3 DNA: TGTGCCAGCAGTTTGGAAACAGGGTTTAACAATCAGCCCCAGCATTTT
CDR3 length: 15; J gene: TRBJ1-4; D gene: TRBD1; V gene: TRBV5-1; clone size: NA; CDR3 protein: CASSYTGAEDEKLFF; CDR3 DNA: TGCGCCAGCAGCTACACAGGGGCAGAAGATGAAAAACTGTTTTTT
CDR3 length: 15; J gene: TRBJ2-3; D gene: TRBD2; V gene: TRBV6-1; clone size: NA; CDR3 protein: CASSPTSPFTDTQYF; CDR3 DNA: TGTGCCAGCAGTCCGACTAGCCCGTTTACAGATACGCAGTATTTT
CDR3 length: 16; J gene: TRBJ1-1; D gene: NA; V gene: TRBV5-1; clone size: NA; CDR3 protein: CASSLGQGRGLAEAFF; CDR3 DNA: TGCGCCAGCAGCTTGGGGCAGGGCCGGGGTCTCGCTGAAGCTTTCTTT
CDR3 length: 15; J gene: TRBJ2-4; D gene: NA; V gene: TRBV5-1; clone size: few; CDR3 protein: CASSLGPVAKNIQYF; CDR3 DNA: TGCGCCAGCAGCTTGGGACCGGTAGCCAAAAACATTCAGTACTTC
CDR3 length: 13; J gene: TRBJ2-5; D gene: NA; V gene: TRBV6-5; clone size: NA; CDR3 protein: CASSPGPGKTQYF; CDR3 DNA: TGTGCCAGCAGTCCCGGGCCCGGGAAGACCCAGTACTTC
CDR3 length: 15; J gene: TRBJ1-1; D gene: TRBD1; V gene: TRBV19; clone size: NA; CDR3 protein: CASSTTGGIDTEAFF; CDR3 DNA: TGTGCCAGTAGTACGACAGGGGGCATAGACACTGAAGCTTTCTTT
CDR3 length: 14; J gene: TRBJ1-1; D gene: NA; V gene: TRBV5-4; clone size: NA; CDR3 protein: CASSAGAVNTEAFF; CDR3 DNA: TGTGCCAGCAGCGCAGGGGCGGTAAACACTGAAGCTTTCTTT
CDR3 length: 16; J gene: TRBJ2-2; D gene: NA; V gene: TRBV4-2; clone size: NA; CDR3 protein: CASSQEVLANTGELFF; CDR3 DNA: TGTGCCAGCAGCCAAGAGGTATTAGCGAACACCGGGGAGCTGTTTTTT
CDR3 length: 16; J gene: TRBJ1-2; D gene: TRBD1; V gene: TRBV28; clone size: many; CDR3 protein: CASSLVGTGDNYGYTF; CDR3 DNA: TGTGCCAGCAGTTTAGTTGGGACAGGGGACAACTATGGCTACACCTTC
CDR3 length: 14; J gene: TRBJ2-7; D gene: NA; V gene: TRBV4-2; clone size: NA; CDR3 protein: CASSQTRTSYEQYF; CDR3 DNA: TGTGCCAGCAGCCAGACCCGGACATCCTACGAGCAGTACTTC
CDR3 length: 12; J gene: TRBJ2-7; D gene: NA; V gene: TRBV2; clone size: NA; CDR3 protein: CASSLQDYEQYF; CDR3 DNA: TGTGCCAGCAGTTTACAGGACTACGAGCAGTACTTC
CDR3 length: 14; J gene: TRBJ1-4; D gene: NA; V gene: TRBV29-1; clone size: once; CDR3 protein: CSVAPQGQWEKLFF; CDR3 DNA: TGCAGCGTTGCCCCCCAGGGACAATGGGAAAAACTGTTTTTT
CDR3 length: 13; J gene: TRBJ2-5; D gene: NA; V gene: TRBV5-4; clone size: NA; CDR3 protein: CASSTGYQETQYF; CDR3 DNA: TGTGCCAGCAGCACCGGGTATCAAGAGACCCAGTACTTC
CDR3 length: 14; J gene: TRBJ1-3; D gene: NA; V gene: TRBV5-4; clone size: NA; CDR3 protein: CASSLVGAGNTIYF; CDR3 DNA: TGTGCCAGCAGCTTGGTGGGGGCGGGAAACACCATATATTTT
CDR3 length: 13; J gene: TRBJ2-5; D gene: NA; V gene: TRBV6-1; clone size: NA; CDR3 protein: CASSEVSRGTQYF; CDR3 DNA: TGTGCCAGCAGTGAAGTGTCCCGGGGGACCCAGTACTTC
CDR3 length: 13; J gene: TRBJ2-5; D gene: NA; V gene: TRBV5-1; clone size: few; CDR3 protein: CASSFVGEETQYF; CDR3 DNA: TGCGCCAGCAGCTTTGTAGGGGAAGAGACCCAGTACTTC
CDR3 length: 15; J gene: TRBJ1-2; D gene: TRBD1; V gene: TRBV5-8; clone size: NA; CDR3 protein: CASSPWTGGGYGYTF; CDR3 DNA: TGTGCCAGCAGCCCCTGGACAGGGGGCGGCTATGGCTACACCTTC
CDR3 length: 15; J gene: TRBJ1-1; D gene: TRBD1; V gene: TRBV5-1; clone size: NA; CDR3 protein: CASSLEGTGGTEAFF; CDR3 DNA: TGCGCCAGCAGCTTGGAGGGTACAGGGGGCACTGAAGCTTTCTTT
CDR3 length: 16; J gene: TRBJ2-3; D gene: TRBD1; V gene: TRBV5-1; clone size: NA; CDR3 protein: CASSWGDRGPTDTQYF; CDR3 DNA: TGCGCCAGCAGTTGGGGAGACAGGGGTCCAACAGATACGCAGTATTTT
CDR3 length: 14; J gene: TRBJ2-1; D gene: TRBD2; V gene: TRBV11-3; clone size: NA; CDR3 protein: CASSPTGLGNEQFF; CDR3 DNA: TGTGCCAGCAGCCCCACGGGACTAGGTAATGAGCAGTTCTTC
CDR3 length: 14; J gene: TRBJ1-4; D gene: NA; V gene: TRBV6-6; clone size: once; CDR3 protein: CASSYGQGSEKLFF; CDR3 DNA: TGTGCCAGCAGTTACGGGCAGGGAAGCGAAAAACTGTTTTTT
CDR3 length: 12; J gene: TRBJ1-4; D gene: NA; V gene: TRBV6-4; clone size: NA; CDR3 protein: CAPSAGREKLFF; CDR3 DNA: TGTGCCCCCTCGGCAGGGCGGGAAAAACTGTTTTTT
CDR3 length: 13; J gene: TRBJ1-2; D gene: NA; V gene: TRBV28; clone size: NA; CDR3 protein: CASAGAQHYGYTF; CDR3 DNA: TGTGCCAGCGCAGGGGCCCAACACTATGGCTACACCTTC
CDR3 length: 17; J gene: TRBJ2-7; D gene: NA; V gene: TRBV21-1; clone size: NA; CDR3 protein: CASSTPRTGLSSYEQYF; CDR3 DNA: TGTGCCAGCAGCACCCCCAGGACAGGACTTAGCTCCTACGAGCAGTACTTC
CDR3 length: 15; J gene: TRBJ2-7; D gene: NA; V gene: TRBV4-1; clone size: once; CDR3 protein: CASSQPTGGSYEQYF; CDR3 DNA: TGCGCCAGCAGCCAACCGACAGGCGGTTCCTACGAGCAGTACTTC
CDR3 length: 12; J gene: TRBJ1-1; D gene: NA; V gene: TRBV30; clone size: NA; CDR3 protein: CAWKGPPTEAFF; CDR3 DNA: TGTGCCTGGAAGGGACCCCCCACTGAAGCTTTCTTT
CDR3 length: 15; J gene: TRBJ2-1; D gene: NA; V gene: TRBV5-1; clone size: NA; CDR3 protein: CASSLEGQAYNEQFF; CDR3 DNA: TGCGCCAGCAGCTTGGAGGGGCAGGCCTACAATGAGCAGTTCTTC
CDR3 length: 15; J gene: TRBJ1-5; D gene: NA; V gene: TRBV15; clone size: NA; CDR3 protein: CATSRGGNGVGPQHF; CDR3 DNA: TGTGCCACCAGCAGAGGGGGTAATGGGGTAGGCCCCCAGCATTTT
CDR3 length: 17; J gene: TRBJ2-2; D gene: NA; V gene: TRBV4-1; clone size: NA; CDR3 protein: CASSQIPGHETIGELFF; CDR3 DNA: TGCGCCAGCAGCCAAATACCGGGACACGAGACGATCGGGGAGCTGTTTTTT
CDR3 length: 16; J gene: TRBJ2-2; D gene: TRBD1; V gene: TRBV27; clone size: NA; CDR3 protein: CASSMTAGGNTGELFF; CDR3 DNA: TGTGCCAGCAGTATGACCGCAGGGGGTAACACCGGGGAGCTGTTTTTT
CDR3 length: 13; J gene: TRBJ2-2; D gene: NA; V gene: TRBV19; clone size: NA; CDR3 protein: CASSILGPGELFF; CDR3 DNA: TGTGCCAGTAGTATACTAGGGCCCGGGGAGCTGTTTTTT
CDR3 length: 13; J gene: TRBJ1-3; D gene: TRBD1; V gene: TRBV11-2; clone size: few; CDR3 protein: CASSRLQGNTIYF; CDR3 DNA: TGTGCCAGCAGCCGCTTACAGGGGAACACCATATATTTT
CDR3 length: 14; J gene: TRBJ1-1; D gene: NA; V gene: TRBV7-2; clone size: few; CDR3 protein: CASSPGGGYTEAFF; CDR3 DNA: TGTGCCAGCAGCCCGGGTGGGGGGTACACTGAAGCTTTCTTT
CDR3 length: 12; J gene: TRBJ1-1; D gene: NA; V gene: TRBV6-5; clone size: NA; CDR3 protein: CASSPPGGGAFF; CDR3 DNA: TGTGCCAGCAGTCCACCCGGCGGGGGAGCTTTCTTT
CDR3 length: 14; J gene: TRBJ1-2; D gene: NA; V gene: TRBV19; clone size: NA; CDR3 protein: CASSWTETNYGYTF; CDR3 DNA: TGTGCCAGTAGCTGGACTGAGACGAACTATGGCTACACCTTC
CDR3 length: 15; J gene: TRBJ1-1; D gene: NA; V gene: TRBV5-1; clone size: NA; CDR3 protein: CASSPSTGSNTEAFF; CDR3 DNA: TGCGCCAGCAGCCCTTCGACAGGCTCGAACACTGAAGCTTTCTTT
CDR3 length: 17; J gene: TRBJ2-3; D gene: TRBD1; V gene: TRBV18; clone size: NA; CDR3 protein: CASSPLPTGGRADTQYF; CDR3 DNA: TGTGCCAGCTCACCACTCCCGACAGGGGGGAGGGCAGATACGCAGTATTTT
CDR3 length: 14; J gene: TRBJ2-3; D gene: NA; V gene: TRBV13; clone size: NA; CDR3 protein: CASKIRRSTDTQYF; CDR3 DNA: TGTGCCAGCAAAATCCGGAGGAGCACAGATACGCAGTATTTT
CDR3 length: 14; J gene: TRBJ1-1; D gene: NA; V gene: TRBV7-9; clone size: few; CDR3 protein: CASSLDLNSKEAFF; CDR3 DNA: TGTGCCAGCAGCTTAGATCTCAACAGCAAGGAAGCTTTCTTT
CDR3 length: 15; J gene: TRBJ2-1; D gene: TRBD1; V gene: TRBV6-1; clone size: NA; CDR3 protein: CASSEAGDRDNEQFF; CDR3 DNA: TGTGCCAGCAGTGAAGCGGGGGACAGAGACAATGAGCAGTTCTTC
CDR3 length: 17; J gene: TRBJ1-2; D gene: NA; V gene: TRBV14; clone size: NA; CDR3 protein: CARKRGAGAIANYGYTF; CDR3 DNA: TGTGCCCGCAAGAGGGGGGCGGGGGCGATAGCTAACTATGGCTACACCTTC
CDR3 length: 13; J gene: TRBJ2-3; D gene: NA; V gene: TRBV2; clone size: NA; CDR3 protein: CASSATFTDTQYF; CDR3 DNA: TGTGCCAGCAGCGCCACATTTACAGATACGCAGTATTTT
CDR3 length: 18; J gene: TRBJ2-6; D gene: NA; V gene: TRBV4-2; clone size: NA; CDR3 protein: CASSQGIVRDSGANVLTF; CDR3 DNA: TGTGCCAGCAGCCAAGGCATAGTACGGGACTCTGGGGCCAACGTCCTGACTTTC
CDR3 length: 16; J gene: TRBJ1-3; D gene: NA; V gene: TRBV5-6; clone size: NA; CDR3 protein: CASSLEAGFLGNTIYF; CDR3 DNA: TGTGCCAGCAGCTTGGAGGCAGGATTTCTCGGAAACACCATATATTTT